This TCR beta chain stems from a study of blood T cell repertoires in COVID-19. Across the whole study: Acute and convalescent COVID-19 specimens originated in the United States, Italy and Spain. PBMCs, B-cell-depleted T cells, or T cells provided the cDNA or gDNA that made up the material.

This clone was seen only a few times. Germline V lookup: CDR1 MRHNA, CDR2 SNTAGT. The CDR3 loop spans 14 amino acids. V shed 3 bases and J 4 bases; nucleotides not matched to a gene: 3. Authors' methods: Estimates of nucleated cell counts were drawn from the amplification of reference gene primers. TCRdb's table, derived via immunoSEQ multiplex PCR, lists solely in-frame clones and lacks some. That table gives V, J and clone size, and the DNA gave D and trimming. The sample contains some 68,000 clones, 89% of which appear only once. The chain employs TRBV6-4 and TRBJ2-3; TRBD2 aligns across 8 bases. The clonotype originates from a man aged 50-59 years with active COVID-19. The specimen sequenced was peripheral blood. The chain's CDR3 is CASSEIAGPDTQYF. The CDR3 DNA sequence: TGTGCCAGCAGTGAGATAGCGGGGCCAGATACGCAGTATTTT.